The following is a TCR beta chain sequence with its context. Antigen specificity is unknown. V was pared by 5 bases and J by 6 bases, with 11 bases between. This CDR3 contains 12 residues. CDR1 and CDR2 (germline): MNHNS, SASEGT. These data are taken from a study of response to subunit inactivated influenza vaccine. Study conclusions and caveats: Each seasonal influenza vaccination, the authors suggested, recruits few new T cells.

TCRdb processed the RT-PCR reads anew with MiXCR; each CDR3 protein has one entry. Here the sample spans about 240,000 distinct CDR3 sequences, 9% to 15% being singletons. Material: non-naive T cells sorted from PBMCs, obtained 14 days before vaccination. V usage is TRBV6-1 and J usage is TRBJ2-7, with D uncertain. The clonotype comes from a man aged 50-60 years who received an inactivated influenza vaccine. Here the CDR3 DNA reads TGTGCCAGCAGTCTCTCAACCCTCGAGCAGTACTTC. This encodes CASSLSTLEQYF.